The 16 T cell receptor beta chains below all came from one sample that was sequenced in a study of patients and donors after allogeneic stem cell transplantation. TCRdb fed the RT-PCR reads into MiXCR, producing one record per CDR3 protein. The sample holds roughly 200,000 distinct CDR3 sequences, over 30% seen once. Sequenced material: blood, either unsorted or a sorted T cell fraction (not recorded which). The receptors stem from a human donor who was either an allogeneic HSCT recipient or a stem cell or donor lymphocyte infusion donor (not recorded which). It is not recorded whose cells these are; they may come from a transplant donor.

The V call is TRBV18, the J call TRBJ1-2; 7 bases fit TRBD1. The V gene's germline CDR1 is KGHSH and CDR2 LQKENI. This CDR3 is 15 amino acids long. V shed 4 bases and J 3 bases; nucleotides not matched to a gene: 8. The CDR3 DNA reads TGTGCCAGCTCACAGAACAGGGGCTCCCACTATGGCTACACCTTC. Its translation is CASSQNRGSHYGYTF.

The chain combines TRBV4-2 with TRBJ2-3; unclear D gene. The CDR3 is made up of 16 amino acids. CDR1 is LGHNA, CDR2 YNFKEQ, per germline. Trimming shortened V by 3 bases and J by 2 bases, and 15 bases separated the two germline ends. The CDR3 region has the DNA TGTGCCAGCAGCCAGCGAAGTGGCCTATACACAGATACGCAGTATTTT. Its protein is CASSQRSGLYTDTQYF.

The rearrangement links TRBV4-3 to TRBJ1-1, with D hard to call. Germline V lookup: CDR1 LGHNA, CDR2 YSLEER. The CDR3 sequence is 14 residues long. The ends were cut back, 0 bases at V and 1 base at J, with 6 bases in the middle. The CDR3 bases are TGCGCCAGCAGCCAAGATCTGGAGAACACTGAAGCTTTCTTT. Translated: CASSQDLENTEAFF.

This clonotype was seen more than once but under ten times. The rearrangement links TRBV29-1 to TRBJ2-1; D remains ambiguous. The germline gives CDR1 SQVTM, CDR2 ANQGSEA. V lost 6 bases and J 2 bases, leaving 11 bases between the germline ends. CDR3 length: 13 residues. CDR3 DNA sequence: TGCAGCGTCCTACAGATTACCTACAATGAGCAGTTCTTC. Protein: CSVLQITYNEQFF.

The rearrangement joins TRBV20-1 to TRBJ1-2; D uncertain. V was shortened by 4 bases and J by 3 bases, with 12 bases between the two germline ends. CDR1 and CDR2 (germline): DFQATT, SNEGSKA (reference sequence). This CDR3 is 13 amino acids long. The chain's CDR3 is CSAKGQRDYGYTF. CDR3 sequence (DNA): TGCAGTGCTAAAGGGCAGAGGGACTATGGCTACACCTTC.

This clonotype was picked up a small number of times. V is TRBV6-5 and J is TRBJ2-1; D remains ambiguous. Germline V gives CDR1 MNHEY, CDR2 SVGAGI. CDR3 length: 13 residues. V lost 2 bases to trimming and J lost 7 bases, with 9 bases between them. The CDR3 reads CASSYTVSNEQFF. The CDR3 DNA reads TGTGCCAGCAGTTACACCGTTTCAAATGAGCAGTTCTTC.

The gene calls are TRBV5-4 and TRBJ1-1; 8 bases agree with TRBD1. There are 17 residues in the CDR3. Per the germline V gene, CDR1 is SGHNT and CDR2 is YYREEE (reference sequence). After removal of 5 bases from V and 0 bases from J, the junction contained 12 bases not matched to a gene. CDR3 amino acids: CASRTGGTAVLNTEAFF. The CDR3, as DNA: TGTGCCAGCAGAACAGGGGGTACAGCCGTTCTGAACACTGAAGCTTTCTTT.

This clonotype was observed a few times. V and J are TRBV12-3 or TRBV12-4 and TRBJ1-2; D unclear. Trimming removed 4 bases from V and 7 bases from J, with 7 bases in between. The CDR3 length is 11 residues. The CDR3: CASSSGVGYTF. The CDR3 DNA follows: TGTGCCAGCAGTTCCGGGGTTGGCTACACCTTC.

The gene calls are TRBV7-2 and TRBJ1-6, with D perhaps TRBD1 (5 bases). Looked up from germline, CDR1 is SGHTA and CDR2 is FQGNSA. V shed 1 base and J shed 10 bases, with 17 bases lying between them. The CDR3 is 16 amino acids. The CDR3 nucleotides read TGTGCCAGCAGCTTAGGAGGCGCAGGGTTCTTGTCACCCCTCCACTTT. Protein product: CASSLGGAGFLSPLHF.

With respect to this clonotype: Since no conserved phenylalanine or tryptophan closes the CDR3, a read error is the likely cause. The chain couples TRBV12-3 or TRBV12-4 to TRBJ1-3; 10 positions agree with TRBD1. J was trimmed by 7 bases and V by 6 bases; bases with no gene match: 9. There are 15 residues in the CDR3. The CDR3 coding sequence is TGTGCCAGCAGAGCGACGACAGGGGGCGAGAACACCATATATTTA. Protein sequence: CASRATTGGENTIYL.

J is TRBJ1-6 and V is TRBV20-1; the D gene is possibly TRBD1 (5 bases). The CDR3 spans 12 residues. The germline V gene encodes CDR1 DFQATT and CDR2 SNEGSKA (reference sequence). V lost 3 bases, J lost 10 bases, and 10 bases lay in between. CDR3 sequence reads: CSARAGFSPLHF. DNA for the CDR3: TGCAGTGCTAGGGCAGGGTTCTCACCCCTCCACTTT.

This clonotype has just a few counts. J is TRBJ2-7 and V is TRBV20-1, with D unresolved. This CDR3 is built from 12 residues. V gave up 5 bases and J gave up 2 bases, with 10 bases separating them. CDR1 and CDR2 from the germline V gene are DFQATT and SNEGSKA (reference sequence). CDR3 sequence: CSAPSRTYEQYF. The CDR3 DNA follows: TGCAGTGCTCCCTCCAGGACCTACGAGCAGTACTTC.

DNA for the CDR3: TGCAGTGCTAGGGAGACAGGGAGGAGCTATGGCTACACCTTC. Protein product: CSARETGRSYGYTF. This rearrangement joins TRBV20-1 to TRBJ1-2; 7 nucleotides agree with TRBD1. V gave up 3 bases and J gave up 4 bases; unmatched junction bases: 8. Germline-derived CDR1 and CDR2 are DFQATT and SNEGSKA (reference sequence). The CDR3 covers 14 residues.

The chain has TRBV3-1 and TRBJ2-7; D is unresolved. Germline assignment: CDR1 LGHDT and CDR2 YNNKEL (reference sequence). CDR3 size: 15 residues. Trimming took off 0 bases at V and 3 bases at J, with 12 bases between the two ends. This CDR3 reads CASSQDSDGFYEQYF. The CDR3 coding sequence is TGTGCCAGCAGCCAAGATTCCGACGGTTTCTACGAGCAGTACTTC.

The sample holds a few counts of this clonotype. In DNA form, the CDR3 reads TGCAGTGCTAGCCACGGCTCTGGAAACACCATATATTTT. Its protein is CSASHGSGNTIYF. The chain is built from TRBV20-1 and TRBJ1-3; D ambiguous. The germline V and J ends were trimmed by 3 bases and 0 bases, with 6 bases remaining between them. The CDR3 runs 13 residues. The V gene's germline CDR1 is DFQATT and CDR2 SNEGSKA (reference sequence).

The chain is built from TRBV6-1 and TRBJ1-2; a weak D match, TRBD1 (5 bases). This CDR3 has 12 amino acids. Germline CDR1 and CDR2: MNHNS and SASEGT. With 3 bases removed from V and 8 bases from J, the gap between germline ends came to 10 bases. The CDR3 nucleotides read TGTGCCAGCAGTGACGGGGCCAGCGGCTACACCTTC. Residues: CASSDGASGYTF.